This TCR beta chain was recorded in a study of T-cell memory formation after mild COVID-19. The wider study: Each donor largely had its own TCR clusters.

With constant-segment primers, 5'RACE yielded cDNA libraries of TCR alpha and TCR beta that carried sample barcodes and UMIs. TCRdb re-derived calls from the 5' RACE reads in MiXCR, one entry per CDR3 protein. The sample gives about 150,000 distinct CDR3 sequences, 10% to 15% of which show up once; approximately 3.4% is in the top ten. The CDR3 loop spans 19 amino acids. Germline V gene sequence: CDR1 LGHNA, CDR2 YSLEER. With 1 base clipped from V and 3 bases from J, the junction kept 13 bases outside the gene matches. Sequencing used PBMCs or a T cell subset sorted from them (not recorded which). This chain joins TRBV4-3 and TRBJ2-3, with TRBD2 identical over 10 bases. This TCR derives from a man between 18 and 35 years old who had mild COVID-19 (a few samples of this study predate the infection). Cell type and time point are not known. Written as DNA, the CDR3 is TGCGCCAGCAGCCAAGGCTCGAGCGGGGGGGCTTTTGCGACAGATACGCAGTATTTT. It codes for CASSQGSSGGAFATDTQYF.